The clone carrying this TCR beta chain has only a few counts. Its antigen is still unknown. The CDR3 extends over 15 amino acids. Looked up from germline, CDR1 is SEHNR and CDR2 is FQNEAQ (reference sequence). Unmatched junction bases numbered 3, after V lost 2 bases and J lost 1 base. These data are taken from a study of T cells in Graves' hyperthyroidism and ophthalmopathy. Study-wide findings and caveats: Onset of ophthalmopathy came a median roughly 6.9 months after the model predicted it. Most expanded thyroid clonotypes above 0.001 also appeared in blood.

The investigators amplified TCR beta CDR3 regions from RNA transcripts. During a first-round RT-PCR of the TCR CDR3, the HTBI primer set was used. A single record per CDR3 protein comes from TCRdb applying MiXCR to the multiplex PCR reads. The table includes 800,000 or so distinct CDR3 sequences, approximately 40% detected once. Sequenced sample: blood. This sequence joins TRBV7-9 and TRBJ2-5, with 8 bases that match TRBD1. The origin of this receptor is a man younger than 30 with Graves' hyperthyroidism. CDR3 in amino acids: CASSLQGAPQETQYF. Written as DNA, the CDR3 is TGTGCCAGCAGCTTACAGGGGGCTCCCCAAGAGACCCAGTACTTC.